Each of the 10 T cell receptor beta chains below was sequenced from the same sample in a study of post-analysis software for immune sequencing data. Unique molecular identifiers had been added to the TCR beta cDNA libraries. TCRdb processed the PCR reads anew with MiXCR; each CDR3 protein has one entry. The sample holds hundreds of thousands of distinct CDR3 sequences, 25% to 30% seen once. Study results and limitations: TRBV segments more frequent in patients than in controls numbered five and included TRBV5-6, TRBV5-1 and TRBV20-1.

Their antigens are not known. The specimen sequenced was blood. All receptors derive from a girl aged 5-17 years with multiple sclerosis.

Comments on this clonotype: Relative to the germline gene, one junction end is altered; a read error may explain this. V usage is TRBV6-1 and J usage is TRBJ1-5; D is perhaps TRBD1 (5 bases). This CDR3 is 15 amino acids long. Germline-derived CDR1 and CDR2 are MNHNS and SASEGT. The CDR3: CVSSEGGASNQPQHF. CDR3 in DNA: TGTGTCAGCAGTGAAGGTGGGGCTAGCAATCAGCCCCAGCATTTT.

J is TRBJ2-5 and V is TRBV12-3 or TRBV12-4; D may match TRBD1 or TRBD2 (6 bases each). The CDR3 is 15 amino acids. V dropped 0 bases and J dropped 5 bases, with 13 bases sitting between them. The CDR3 sequence is CASSLARQGRETQYF. DNA of the CDR3: TGTGCCAGCAGTTTAGCTCGGCAGGGGAGGGAGACCCAGTACTTC.

The rearrangement joins TRBV7-2 to TRBJ1-2, with D possibly TRBD1 on 5 matching bases. The CDR3 consists of 15 residues. Trimming cost V 1 base and J 4 bases, with 13 bases left between them. Per the germline V gene, CDR1 is SGHTA and CDR2 is FQGNSA. The CDR3 DNA follows: TGTGCCAGCAGCTTAGTTGGGGGGAGCTTCTATGGCTACACCTTC. Its translation: CASSLVGGSFYGYTF.

This clonotype has more than one count but fewer than ten. The V gene is TRBV28, the J gene TRBJ2-3, with D unresolved. CDR3 length equals 14 residues. Per the germline V gene, CDR1 is MDHEN and CDR2 is SYDVKM. V gave up 5 bases and J gave up 7 bases, with 16 bases separating them. The CDR3 region is CASSPGEYPYTQYF. DNA for the CDR3: TGTGCCAGCAGTCCCGGAGAGTACCCCTATACGCAGTATTTT.

This clonotype was found a few times. This rearrangement joins TRBV7-2 to TRBJ2-3, with 11 bases aligning to TRBD2. The junction had 6 bases not matched to a gene; V was cut back by 1 base and J by 6 bases. The CDR3 runs to 16 residues. The germline V gene encodes CDR1 SGHTA and CDR2 FQGNSA. CDR3 bases: TGTGCCAGCAGCTTAGTAGCGGGAGGGCCGGGGGATACGCAGTATTTT. Protein sequence: CASSLVAGGPGDTQYF. The full variable domain, completed using reference TRBV7-2 and TRBJ2-3, is GAGVSQSPSNKVTEKGKDVELRCDPISGHTALYWYRQSLGQGLEFLIYFQGNSAPDKSGLPSDRFSAERTGGSVSTLTIQRTQQEDSAVYLCASSLVAGGPGDTQYFGPGTRLTVL.

About this clonotype itself: One end of the junction does not line up with germline, which may come from a read error. The V gene is TRBV29-1, the J gene TRBJ1-2, with D maybe TRBD1 (5 bases). The CDR3 covers 14 residues. Germline assignment: CDR1 SQVTM and CDR2 ANQGSEA. The CDR3 DNA reads TGCAGCGTCGCACCGTGGGGCCCTAAGTATGGCTACACCTTC. This sequence encodes CSVAPWGPKYGYTF.

The V call is TRBV12-3 or TRBV12-4, the J call TRBJ1-2; D call uncertain. The CDR3 length is 12 residues. Trimming cost V 4 bases and J 8 bases, with 11 bases left between them. CDR3 region: CASSSDFRGYTF. In nucleotides, the CDR3 is TGTGCCAGCAGTTCAGATTTTCGGGGCTACACCTTC.

This clonotype was seen only a few times. A read error may account for a junction end that differs from germline. The chain carries TRBV5-5 and TRBJ1-5; D ambiguous. Germline lookup yields CDR1 SGHKS and CDR2 YYEKEE (reference sequence). This CDR3 has 14 amino acids. CDR3 coding DNA: TGTGCCAGCAGATTGGATCCAAGCAATCAGCCCCAGCATTTT. This sequence encodes CASRLDPSNQPQHF.

The sample holds a few counts of this clonotype. The V call is TRBV10-3, the J call TRBJ2-1, with 10 bases matching TRBD2. The V segment lost 0 bases and the J segment 15 bases; nucleotides outside the gene matches: 8. There are 14 residues in the CDR3. From germline, CDR1 is ENHRY and CDR2 SYGVKD. DNA for the CDR3: TGTGCCATCAGTGAGTCTTTCGAAGGGACTAGCGCGTTCTTC. It specifies CAISESFEGTSAFF.

The chain couples TRBV7-6 to TRBJ2-5; 9 bases map to TRBD1. CDR1 and CDR2 (germline): SGHVS, FNYEAQ. The trim removed 5 bases at V and 5 bases at J, leaving 9 bases unmatched. The CDR3 consists of 15 residues. DNA of the CDR3: TGTGCCAGCAGCGTCGGGACAGGGCATCCGGAGACCCAGTACTTC. This translates into CASSVGTGHPETQYF.